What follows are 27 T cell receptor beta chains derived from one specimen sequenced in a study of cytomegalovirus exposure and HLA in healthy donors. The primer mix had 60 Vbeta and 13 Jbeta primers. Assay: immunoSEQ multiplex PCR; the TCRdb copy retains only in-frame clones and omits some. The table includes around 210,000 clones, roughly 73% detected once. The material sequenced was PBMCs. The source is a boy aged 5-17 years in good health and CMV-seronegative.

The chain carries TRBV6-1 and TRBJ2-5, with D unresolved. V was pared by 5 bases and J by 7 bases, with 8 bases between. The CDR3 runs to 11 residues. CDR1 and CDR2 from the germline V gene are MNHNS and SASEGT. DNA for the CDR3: TGTGCCAGCAGTCCTCCGTGGACCCAGTACTTC. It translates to CASSPPWTQYF.

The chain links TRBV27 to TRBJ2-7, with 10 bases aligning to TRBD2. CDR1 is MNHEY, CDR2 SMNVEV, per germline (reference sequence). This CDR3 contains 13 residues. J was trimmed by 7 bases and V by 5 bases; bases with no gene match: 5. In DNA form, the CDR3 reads TGTGCCAGCAGTATTAGCGGGAGGTTGGAGCAGTACTTC. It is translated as CASSISGRLEQYF.

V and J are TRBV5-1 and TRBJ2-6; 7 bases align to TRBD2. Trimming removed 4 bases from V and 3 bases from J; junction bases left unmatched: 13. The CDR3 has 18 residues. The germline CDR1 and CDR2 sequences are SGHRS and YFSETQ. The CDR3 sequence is CASSPILAGVGGANVLTF. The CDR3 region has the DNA TGCGCCAGCAGCCCTATATTGGCGGGGGTCGGTGGGGCCAACGTCCTGACTTTC.

CDR3 amino acids: CASSEGSLAGRQYF. CDR3 nucleotides: TGTGCCAGCAGTGAGGGGAGTCTAGCGGGGCGGCAGTACTTC. The J gene is TRBJ2-5, the V gene TRBV2, with 9 positions matching TRBD2. J was trimmed by 11 bases and V by 3 bases; bases with no gene match: 10. CDR3 size: 14 residues. Germline lookup yields CDR1 SNHLY and CDR2 FYNNEI.

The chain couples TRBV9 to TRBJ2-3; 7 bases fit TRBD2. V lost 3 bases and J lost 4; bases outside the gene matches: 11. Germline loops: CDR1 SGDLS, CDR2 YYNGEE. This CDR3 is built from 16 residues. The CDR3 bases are TGTGCCAGCAGCGCCGTCAGCGGGGAACAGGCAGATACGCAGTATTTT. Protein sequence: CASSAVSGEQADTQYF.

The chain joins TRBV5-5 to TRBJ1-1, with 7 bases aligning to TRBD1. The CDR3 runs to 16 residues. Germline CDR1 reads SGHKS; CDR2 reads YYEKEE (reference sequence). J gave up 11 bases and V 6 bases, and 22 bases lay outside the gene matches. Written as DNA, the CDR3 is TGTGCCAGCATCCTAGCCAGGGGGTCCACTCATGAGGTTGCTTTCTTT. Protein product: CASILARGSTHEVAFF.

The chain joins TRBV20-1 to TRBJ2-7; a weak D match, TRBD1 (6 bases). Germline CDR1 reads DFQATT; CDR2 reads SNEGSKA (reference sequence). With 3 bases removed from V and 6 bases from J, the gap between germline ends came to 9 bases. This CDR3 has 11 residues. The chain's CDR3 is CSASLRGEQYF. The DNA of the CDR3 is TGCAGTGCTAGTCTCAGGGGCGAGCAGTACTTC.

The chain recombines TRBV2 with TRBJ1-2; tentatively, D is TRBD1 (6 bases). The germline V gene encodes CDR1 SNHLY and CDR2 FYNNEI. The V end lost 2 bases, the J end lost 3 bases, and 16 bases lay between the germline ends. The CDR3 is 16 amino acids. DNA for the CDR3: TGTGCCAGCAGTGAAACGCGAACAGGGCCCTACTATGGCTACACCTTC. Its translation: CASSETRTGPYYGYTF. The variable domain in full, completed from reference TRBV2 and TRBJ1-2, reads EPEVTQTPSHQVTQMGQEVILRCVPISNHLYFYWYRQILGQKVEFLVSFYNNEISEKSEIFDDQFSVERPDGSNFTLKIRSTKLEDSAMYFCASSETRTGPYYGYTFGSGTRLTVV.

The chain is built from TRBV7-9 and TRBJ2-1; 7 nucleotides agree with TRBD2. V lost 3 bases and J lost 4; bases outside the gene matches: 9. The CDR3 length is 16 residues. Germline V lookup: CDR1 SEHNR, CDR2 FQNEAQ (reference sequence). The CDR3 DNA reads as TGTGCCAGCAGCTTCCCGACGGGGGGACTATACAATGAGCAGTTCTTC. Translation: CASSFPTGGLYNEQFF.

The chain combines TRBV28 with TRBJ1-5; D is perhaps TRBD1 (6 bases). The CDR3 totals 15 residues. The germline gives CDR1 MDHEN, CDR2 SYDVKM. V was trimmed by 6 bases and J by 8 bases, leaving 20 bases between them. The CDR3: CASSLLGQTLEPQHF. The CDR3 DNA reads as TGTGCCAGCAGCTTACTTGGACAGACTTTAGAGCCCCAGCATTTT. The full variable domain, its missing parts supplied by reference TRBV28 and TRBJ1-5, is DVKVTQSSRYLVKRTGEKVFLECVQDMDHENMFWYRQDPGLGLRLIYFSYDVKMKEKGDIPEGYSVSREKKERFSLILESASTNQTSMYLCASSLLGQTLEPQHFGDGTRLSIL.

CDR3 sequence: CASSSNYGYTF. The DNA for the CDR3 is TGTGCCAGCAGTTCGAACTATGGCTACACCTTC. The chain employs TRBV6-4 and TRBJ1-2; D gene unclear. Trimming cost V 5 bases and J 2 bases, with 3 bases left between them. Germline CDR1 and CDR2: MRHNA and SNTAGT. The CDR3 is 11 residues long.

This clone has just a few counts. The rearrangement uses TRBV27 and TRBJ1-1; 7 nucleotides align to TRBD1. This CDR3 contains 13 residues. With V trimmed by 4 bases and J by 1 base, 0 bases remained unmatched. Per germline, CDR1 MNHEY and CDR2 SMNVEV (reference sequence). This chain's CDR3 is CASSWTGNTEAFF. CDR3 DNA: TGTGCCAGCAGTTGGACAGGGAACACTGAAGCTTTCTTT.

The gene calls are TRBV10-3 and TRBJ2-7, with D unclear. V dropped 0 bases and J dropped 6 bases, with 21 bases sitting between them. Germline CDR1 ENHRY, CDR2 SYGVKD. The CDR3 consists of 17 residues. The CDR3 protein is CAISESKAPIYPTEQYF. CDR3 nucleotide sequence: TGTGCCATCAGTGAGTCGAAAGCCCCGATCTATCCAACCGAGCAGTACTTC.

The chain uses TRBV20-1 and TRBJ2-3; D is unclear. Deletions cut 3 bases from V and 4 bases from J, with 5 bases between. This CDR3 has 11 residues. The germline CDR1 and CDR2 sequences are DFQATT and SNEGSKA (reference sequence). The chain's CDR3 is CSASLADTQYF. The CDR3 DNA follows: TGCAGTGCTAGTCTTGCAGATACGCAGTATTTT.

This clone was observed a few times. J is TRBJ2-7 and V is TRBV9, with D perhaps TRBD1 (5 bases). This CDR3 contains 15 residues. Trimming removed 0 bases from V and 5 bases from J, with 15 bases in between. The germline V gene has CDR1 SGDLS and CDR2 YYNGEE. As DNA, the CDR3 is TGTGCCAGCAGCGTAGATCCCACAGGTGGCCACGAGCAGTACTTC. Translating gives CASSVDPTGGHEQYF.

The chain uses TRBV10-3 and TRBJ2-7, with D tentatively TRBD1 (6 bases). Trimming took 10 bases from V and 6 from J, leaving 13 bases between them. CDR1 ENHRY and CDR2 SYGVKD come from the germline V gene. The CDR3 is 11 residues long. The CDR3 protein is CATSGDSEQYF. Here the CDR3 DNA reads TGTGCCACCTCAGGGGATTCCGAGCAGTACTTC.

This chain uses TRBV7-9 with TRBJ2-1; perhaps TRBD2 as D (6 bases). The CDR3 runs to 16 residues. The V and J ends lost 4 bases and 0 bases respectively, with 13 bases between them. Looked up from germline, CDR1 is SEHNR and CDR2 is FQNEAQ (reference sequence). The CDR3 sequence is CASSSLAHSSYNEQFF. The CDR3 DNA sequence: TGTGCCAGCAGCTCTCTAGCGCATAGCTCCTACAATGAGCAGTTCTTC.

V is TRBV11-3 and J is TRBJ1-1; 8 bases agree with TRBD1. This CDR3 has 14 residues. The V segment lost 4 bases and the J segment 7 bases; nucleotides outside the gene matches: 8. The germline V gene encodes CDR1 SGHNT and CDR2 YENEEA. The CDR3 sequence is CASSWGRQGFEAFF. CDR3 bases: TGTGCCAGCAGCTGGGGGAGACAGGGGTTTGAAGCTTTCTTT.

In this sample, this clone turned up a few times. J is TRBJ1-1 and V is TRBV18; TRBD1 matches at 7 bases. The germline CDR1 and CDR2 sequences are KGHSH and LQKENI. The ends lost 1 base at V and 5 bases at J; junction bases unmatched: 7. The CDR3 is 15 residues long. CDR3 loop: CASSPQGAIGTEAFF. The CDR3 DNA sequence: TGTGCCAGCTCACCACAGGGGGCGATTGGAACTGAAGCTTTCTTT. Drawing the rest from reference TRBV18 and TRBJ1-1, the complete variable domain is NAGVMQNPRHLVRRRGQEARLRCSPMKGHSHVYWYRQLPEEGLKFMVYLQKENIIDESGMPKERFSAEFPKEGPSILRIQQVVRGDSAAYFCASSPQGAIGTEAFFGQGTRLTVV.

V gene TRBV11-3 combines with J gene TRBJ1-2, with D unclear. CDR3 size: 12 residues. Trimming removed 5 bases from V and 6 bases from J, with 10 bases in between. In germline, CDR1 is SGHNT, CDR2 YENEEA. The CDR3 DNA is TGTGCCAGCAGCGTTGAGGGAGATGGCTACACCTTC. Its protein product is CASSVEGDGYTF.

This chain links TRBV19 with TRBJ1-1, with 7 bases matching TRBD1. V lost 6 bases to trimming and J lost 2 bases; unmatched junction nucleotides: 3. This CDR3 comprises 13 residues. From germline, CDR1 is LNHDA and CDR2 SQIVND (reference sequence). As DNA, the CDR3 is TGTGCCAGTAGGGACAGGCCTAACACTGAAGCTTTCTTT. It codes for CASRDRPNTEAFF.

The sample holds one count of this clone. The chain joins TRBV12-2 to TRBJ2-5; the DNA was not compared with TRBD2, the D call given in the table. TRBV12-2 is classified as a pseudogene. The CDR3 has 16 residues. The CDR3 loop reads CASRASGNRAQETQYF. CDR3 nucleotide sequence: TGTGCAAGTCGCGCTAGCGGGAACCGCGCGCAAGAGACCCAGTACTTC.

The chain's CDR3 is CASSPEYTGELFF. Written as DNA, the CDR3 is TGTGCCAGCAGCCCAGAATACACCGGGGAGCTGTTTTTT. V usage is TRBV9 and J usage is TRBJ2-2; the D is unclear. V was clipped by 4 bases and J by 3 bases, with 7 bases between them. The CDR3 contains 13 residues. Germline V gene data show CDR1 as SGDLS and CDR2 as YYNGEE.

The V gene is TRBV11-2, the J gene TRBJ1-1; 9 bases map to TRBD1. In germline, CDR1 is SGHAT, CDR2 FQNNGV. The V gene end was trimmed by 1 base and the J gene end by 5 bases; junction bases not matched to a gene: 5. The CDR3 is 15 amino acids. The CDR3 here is CASSLGQGEGTEAFF. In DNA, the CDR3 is TGTGCCAGCAGCTTAGGACAGGGGGAAGGGACTGAAGCTTTCTTT.

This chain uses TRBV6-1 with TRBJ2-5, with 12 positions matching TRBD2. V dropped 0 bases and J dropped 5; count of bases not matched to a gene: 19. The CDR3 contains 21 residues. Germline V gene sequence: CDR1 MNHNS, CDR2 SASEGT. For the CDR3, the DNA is TGTGCCAGCAGTGAAGCGACAACTCGACTAGCGGGGGAGCTAACGGCGGAGACCCAGTACTTC. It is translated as CASSEATTRLAGELTAETQYF.

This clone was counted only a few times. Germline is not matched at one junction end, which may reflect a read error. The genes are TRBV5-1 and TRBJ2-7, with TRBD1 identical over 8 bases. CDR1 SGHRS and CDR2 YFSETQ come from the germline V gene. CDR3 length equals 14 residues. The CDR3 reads CASSLDRDSYEQYF. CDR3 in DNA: TGCGCCAGCAGTTTGGACAGGGATTCCTACGAGCAGTACTTC.

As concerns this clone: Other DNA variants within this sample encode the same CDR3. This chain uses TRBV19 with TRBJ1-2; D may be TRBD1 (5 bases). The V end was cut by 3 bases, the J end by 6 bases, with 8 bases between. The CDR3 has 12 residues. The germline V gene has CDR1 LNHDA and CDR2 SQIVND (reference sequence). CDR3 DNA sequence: TGTGCCAGTAGTATCCGGGGGGATGGCTACACCTTC. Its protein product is CASSIRGDGYTF.